These 16 T cell receptor beta chains originate from one sample sequenced in a study of beta chain features in type 1 diabetes. Overall study results and limits: Among patients with Type 1 diabetes, TCRB CDR3s were moderately but significantly shorter in every one of the four CD4+ subsets.

No antigen is known for these receptors. What was sequenced were expressed TCRB transcripts, since all of the isolated RNA had been reverse transcribed. Profiled with immunoSEQ multiplex PCR; TCRdb holds only in-frame clones, not every one. The data show a few hundred thousand clones, 24% seen once. The sample consisted of naive CD4+ T cells from blood. These receptors were collected from a woman aged 30 to 39 with type 1 diabetes.

The chain recombines TRBV27 with TRBJ1-5; D is perhaps TRBD1 (5 bases). In germline, CDR1 is MNHEY, CDR2 SMNVEV (reference sequence). This CDR3 has 14 residues. V lost 3 bases to trimming and J lost 6 bases, with 12 bases between them. This chain's CDR3 is CASSLVGGGQPQHF. For the CDR3, the DNA is TGTGCCAGCAGTTTGGTCGGGGGGGGTCAGCCCCAGCATTTT.

The chain combines TRBV29-1 with TRBJ1-4, with a tentative D call TRBD1 (6 bases). CDR1 SQVTM and CDR2 ANQGSEA come from the germline V gene. V was shortened by 7 bases and J by 5 bases, with 14 bases between the two germline ends. The CDR3 spans 13 residues. The CDR3 DNA reads as TGCAGCGCCGGACGAGGACAGAATGAAAAACTGTTTTTT. Translating gives CSAGRGQNEKLFF.

This clone appeared a single time. The rearrangement links TRBV6-5 to TRBJ2-5; D might be TRBD1 (5 bases). This CDR3 is 14 amino acids long. V lost 5 bases and J lost 2, with 12 bases in between. In germline, CDR1 is MNHEY, CDR2 SVGAGI. CDR3 protein: CASSLDSPQETQYF. The CDR3 nucleotides are TGTGCCAGCAGTCTCGACAGTCCTCAAGAGACCCAGTACTTC.

This clone occurred a few times. V and J are TRBV5-4 and TRBJ2-1; 8 nucleotides align to TRBD2. V shed 2 bases and J 2 bases; nucleotides not matched to a gene: 6. The CDR3 runs 16 residues. CDR1 is SGHNT and CDR2 is YYREEE in the germline V gene (reference sequence). CDR3 nucleotides: TGTGCCAGCAGCTTTAATGGCGGGGGGACCTACAATGAGCAGTTCTTC. Amino acids: CASSFNGGGTYNEQFF.

V is TRBV7-9 and J is TRBJ2-1; 15 bases fit TRBD2. Germline assignment: CDR1 SEHNR and CDR2 FQNEAQ (reference sequence). The CDR3 runs 19 residues. V shed 4 bases, J shed 0 bases, and the junction held 7 bases outside the gene matches. The CDR3 region has the DNA TGTGCCAGCAGCTCATGGACTAGCGGGAGGGCCAGCTCCTACAATGAGCAGTTCTTC. Encoded protein: CASSSWTSGRASSYNEQFF.

This clone was picked up a small number of times. The rearrangement uses TRBV2 and TRBJ2-1, with TRBD2 as a possible D gene (5 bases). The CDR3 sequence is 14 residues long. CDR1 and CDR2 from the germline V gene are SNHLY and FYNNEI. V was trimmed by 7 bases and J by 8 bases, leaving 18 bases between them. CDR3 DNA sequence: TGTGCCAGCAAGGTACCTAGCAAGGGCGATGAGCAGTTCTTC. Its translation is CASKVPSKGDEQFF. The whole variable domain, filled in from reference TRBV2 and TRBJ2-1, reads EPEVTQTPSHQVTQMGQEVILRCVPISNHLYFYWYRQILGQKVEFLVSFYNNEISEKSEIFDDQFSVERPDGSNFTLKIRSTKLEDSAMYFCASKVPSKGDEQFFGPGTRLTVL.

The chain recombines TRBV18 with TRBJ1-5; D possibly corresponds to TRBD1 (5 bases). CDR1 and CDR2 (germline): KGHSH, LQKENI. Trimming pared 6 bases from V and 5 bases from J, leaving 11 bases between. CDR3 length: 13 amino acids. CDR3 DNA: TGTGCCAGCTCCGCCTTAGGGGATCAGCCCCAGCATTTT. It translates to CASSALGDQPQHF.

This clone was picked up a small number of times. This chain links TRBV29-1 with TRBJ1-2; D remains unclear. This CDR3 has 12 residues. V shed 4 bases and J shed 1 base, with 7 bases lying between them. CDR1 and CDR2 (germline): SQVTM, ANQGSEA. The CDR3: CSVGEVNYGYTF. The CDR3, as DNA: TGCAGCGTTGGCGAGGTTAACTATGGCTACACCTTC.

CDR3 DNA: TGCAGCGTTGACAGGGTAGACACTGAAGCTTTCTTT. Protein sequence: CSVDRVDTEAFF. This chain connects TRBV29-1 to TRBJ1-1; a weak D match, TRBD1 (5 bases). Germline CDR1 SQVTM, CDR2 ANQGSEA. The CDR3 consists of 12 residues. Trimming left V 3 bases short and J 3 bases short, with 8 bases between.

The rearrangement joins TRBV2 to TRBJ2-2; 10 nucleotides align to TRBD2. The J segment lost 4 bases and the V segment lost 2 bases, leaving 1 base of the junction unmatched. Germline values: CDR1 SNHLY, CDR2 FYNNEI. The CDR3 loop spans 15 amino acids. CDR3 protein: CASSELAGVTGELFF. DNA of the CDR3: TGTGCCAGCAGTGAACTAGCGGGAGTCACCGGGGAGCTGTTTTTT.

The J gene is TRBJ2-1, the V gene TRBV18; D unresolved. Between the trimmed V and J ends, which lost 3 bases and 10 bases, there was a span of 16 bases. The CDR3 extends over 14 amino acids. Per germline, CDR1 KGHSH and CDR2 LQKENI. CDR3 nucleotides: TGTGCCAGCTCACCCCCAGGCTCCCCCGGCGAGCAGTTCTTC. It specifies CASSPPGSPGEQFF.

The chain carries TRBV19 and TRBJ1-2; D gene unclear. CDR1 is LNHDA, CDR2 SQIVND, per germline (reference sequence). Trimming stripped 9 bases from V and 8 bases from J, with 10 bases between. The CDR3 is made up of 10 amino acids. CDR3 coding DNA: TGTGCCAGCGAGGGTCGGGGCTACACCTTC. Translating it yields CASEGRGYTF.

V and J are TRBV5-1 and TRBJ2-2; 10 bases fit TRBD2. With V trimmed by 3 bases and J by 6 bases, 8 bases remained unmatched. The CDR3 totals 16 residues. The germline gives CDR1 SGHRS, CDR2 YFSETQ. The CDR3 region has the DNA TGCGCCAGCAGCTGGGACCTAGCGGGAGTCGCCGGGGAGCTGTTTTTT. Translated, it gives CASSWDLAGVAGELFF.

The rearrangement joins TRBV11-3 to TRBJ2-3, with D maybe TRBD2 (6 bases). In germline, CDR1 is SGHNT, CDR2 YENEEA. This CDR3 region has 14 residues. Trimming stripped 5 bases from V and 4 bases from J, with 13 bases between. The CDR3 sequence: CASSRGRTPDTQYF. The DNA of the CDR3 is TGTGCCAGCAGCCGGGGGAGAACTCCAGATACGCAGTATTTT.

This clone was seen a handful of times. The CDR3 protein is CASSLRQGFGGELFF. The CDR3 DNA reads TGTGCCAGCAGCCTCCGACAGGGGTTCGGAGGGGAGCTGTTTTTT. The chain recombines TRBV11-2 with TRBJ2-2; TRBD1 agrees at 8 bases. Germline V gene sequence: CDR1 SGHAT, CDR2 FQNNGV. The V and J ends lost 5 bases and 8 bases, in that order; junction bases with no gene match: 10. The CDR3 totals 15 residues.

J is TRBJ1-2 and V is TRBV23-1; a possible D gene is TRBD1 (6 bases). TRBV23-1 is annotated as an ORF whose role is uncertain. This CDR3 comprises 15 residues. Trimming left V 3 bases short and J 2 bases short, with 13 bases between. CDR3 sequence: CASSHPSGENYGYTF. CDR3 in DNA: TGCGCCAGCAGTCACCCATCAGGGGAAAACTATGGCTACACCTTC.